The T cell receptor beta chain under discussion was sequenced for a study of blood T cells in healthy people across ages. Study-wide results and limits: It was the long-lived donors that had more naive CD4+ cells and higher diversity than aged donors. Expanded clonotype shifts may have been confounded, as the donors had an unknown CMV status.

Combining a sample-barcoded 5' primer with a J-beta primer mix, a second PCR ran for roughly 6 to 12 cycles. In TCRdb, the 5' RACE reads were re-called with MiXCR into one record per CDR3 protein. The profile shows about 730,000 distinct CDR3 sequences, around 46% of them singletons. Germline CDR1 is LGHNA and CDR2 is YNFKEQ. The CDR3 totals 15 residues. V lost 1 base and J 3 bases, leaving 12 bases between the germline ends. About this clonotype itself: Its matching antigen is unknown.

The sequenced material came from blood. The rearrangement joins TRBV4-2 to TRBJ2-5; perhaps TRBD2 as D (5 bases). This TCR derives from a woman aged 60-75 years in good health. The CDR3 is CASSQVEGPKETQYF. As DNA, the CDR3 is TGTGCCAGCAGCCAAGTCGAGGGCCCGAAAGAGACCCAGTACTTC.